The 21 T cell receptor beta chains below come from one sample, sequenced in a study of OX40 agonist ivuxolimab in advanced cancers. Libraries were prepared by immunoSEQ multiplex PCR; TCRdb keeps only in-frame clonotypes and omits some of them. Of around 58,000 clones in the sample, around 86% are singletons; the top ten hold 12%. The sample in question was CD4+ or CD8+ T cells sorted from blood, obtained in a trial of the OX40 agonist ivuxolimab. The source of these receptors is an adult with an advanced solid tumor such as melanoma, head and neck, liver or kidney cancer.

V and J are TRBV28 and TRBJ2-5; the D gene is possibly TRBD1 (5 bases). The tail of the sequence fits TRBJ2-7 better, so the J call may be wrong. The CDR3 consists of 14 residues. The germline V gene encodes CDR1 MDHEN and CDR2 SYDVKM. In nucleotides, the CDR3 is TGTGCCAGCAGCCTGACAGAGAGCTCCTACGAGCAGTACTTC. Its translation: CASSLTESSYEQYF.

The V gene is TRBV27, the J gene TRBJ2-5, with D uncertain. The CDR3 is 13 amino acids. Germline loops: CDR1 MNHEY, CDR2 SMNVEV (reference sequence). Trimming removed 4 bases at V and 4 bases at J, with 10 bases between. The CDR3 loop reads CASSSLGRETQYF. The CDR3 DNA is TGTGCCAGCAGTTCCCTCGGTCGAGAGACCCAGTACTTC.

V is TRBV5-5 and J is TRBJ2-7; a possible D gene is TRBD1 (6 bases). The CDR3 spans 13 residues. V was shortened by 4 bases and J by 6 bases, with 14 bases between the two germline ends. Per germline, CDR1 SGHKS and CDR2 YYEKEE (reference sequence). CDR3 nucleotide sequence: TGTGCCAGCAGCAGATCCCGAGGGGGCGAGCAGTACTTC. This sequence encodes CASSRSRGGEQYF.

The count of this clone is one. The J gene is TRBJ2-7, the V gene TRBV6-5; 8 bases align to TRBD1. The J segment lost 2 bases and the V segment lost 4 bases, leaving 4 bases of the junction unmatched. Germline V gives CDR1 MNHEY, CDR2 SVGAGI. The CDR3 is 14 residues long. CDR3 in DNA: TGTGCCAGCAGTTCCGGGACAGGAACCTACGAGCAGTACTTC. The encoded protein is CASSSGTGTYEQYF.

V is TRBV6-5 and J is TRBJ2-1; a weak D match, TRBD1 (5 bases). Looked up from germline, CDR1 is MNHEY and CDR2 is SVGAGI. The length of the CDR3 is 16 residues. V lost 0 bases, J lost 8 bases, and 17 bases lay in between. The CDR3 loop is CASSYSAGHSVHEQFF. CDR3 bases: TGTGCCAGCAGTTACTCGGCAGGGCATTCGGTCCATGAGCAGTTCTTC.

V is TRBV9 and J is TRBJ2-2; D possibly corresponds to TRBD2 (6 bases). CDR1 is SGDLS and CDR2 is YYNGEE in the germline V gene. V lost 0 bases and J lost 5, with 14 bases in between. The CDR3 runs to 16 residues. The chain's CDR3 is CASSVEFRGLTGELFF. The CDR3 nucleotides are TGTGCCAGCAGCGTAGAGTTTAGGGGACTGACCGGGGAGCTGTTTTTT.

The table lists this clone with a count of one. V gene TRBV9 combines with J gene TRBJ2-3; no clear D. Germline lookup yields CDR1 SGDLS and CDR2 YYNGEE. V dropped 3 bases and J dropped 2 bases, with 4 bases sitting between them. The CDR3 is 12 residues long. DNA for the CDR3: TGTGCCAGCAGCGCCGACACAGATACGCAGTATTTT. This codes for CASSADTDTQYF.

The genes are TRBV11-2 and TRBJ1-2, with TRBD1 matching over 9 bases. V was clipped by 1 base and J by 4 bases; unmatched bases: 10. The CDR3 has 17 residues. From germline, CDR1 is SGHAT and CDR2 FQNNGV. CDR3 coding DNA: TGTGCCAGCAGCTTAGTACAGGGGGCGCAGAGTGTCTATGGCTACACCTTC. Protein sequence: CASSLVQGAQSVYGYTF.

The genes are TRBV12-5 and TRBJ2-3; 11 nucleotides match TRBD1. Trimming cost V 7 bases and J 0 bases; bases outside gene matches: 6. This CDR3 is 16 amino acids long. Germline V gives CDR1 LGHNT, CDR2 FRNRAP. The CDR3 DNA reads TGTGCTAGTGCCCTAGGACAGGGGGCTAGCACAGATACGCAGTATTTT. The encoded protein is CASALGQGASTDTQYF.

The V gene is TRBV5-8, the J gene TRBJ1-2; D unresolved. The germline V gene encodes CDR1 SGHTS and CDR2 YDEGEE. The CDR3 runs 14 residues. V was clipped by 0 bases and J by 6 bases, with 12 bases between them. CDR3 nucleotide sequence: TGTGCCAGCAGCTTGGCGAGACCTTCGGATGGCTACACCTTC. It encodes CASSLARPSDGYTF. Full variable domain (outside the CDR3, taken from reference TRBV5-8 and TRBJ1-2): EAGVTQSPTHLIKTRGQQATLRCSPISGHTSVYWYQQALGLGLQFLLWYDEGEERNRGNFPPRFSGRQFPNYSSELNVNALELEDSALYLCASSLARPSDGYTFGSGTRLTVV.

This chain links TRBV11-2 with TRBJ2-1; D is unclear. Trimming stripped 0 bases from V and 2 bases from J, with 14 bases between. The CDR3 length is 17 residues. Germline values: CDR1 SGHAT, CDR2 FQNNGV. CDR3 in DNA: TGTGCCAGCAGCTTAGATCAGGTAAGTGAGGCCTACAATGAGCAGTTCTTC. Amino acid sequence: CASSLDQVSEAYNEQFF.

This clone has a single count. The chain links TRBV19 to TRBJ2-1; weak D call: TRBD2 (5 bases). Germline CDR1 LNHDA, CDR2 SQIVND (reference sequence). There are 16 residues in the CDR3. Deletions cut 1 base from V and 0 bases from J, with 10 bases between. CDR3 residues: CASSIVGSNSYNEQFF. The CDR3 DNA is TGTGCCAGTAGTATAGTGGGGAGCAACTCCTACAATGAGCAGTTCTTC.

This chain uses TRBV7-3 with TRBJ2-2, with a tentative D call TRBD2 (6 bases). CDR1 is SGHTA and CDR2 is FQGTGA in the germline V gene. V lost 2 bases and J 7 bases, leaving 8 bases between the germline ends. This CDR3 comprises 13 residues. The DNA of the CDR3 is TGTGCCAGCAGCTTACGGGGACTCGGGGAGCTGTTTTTT. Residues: CASSLRGLGELFF.

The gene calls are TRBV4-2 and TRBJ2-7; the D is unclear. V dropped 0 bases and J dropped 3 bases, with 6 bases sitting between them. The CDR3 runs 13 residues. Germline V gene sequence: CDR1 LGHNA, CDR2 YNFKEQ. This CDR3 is CASSQEGGYEQYF. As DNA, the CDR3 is TGTGCCAGCAGCCAAGAGGGTGGCTACGAGCAGTACTTC.

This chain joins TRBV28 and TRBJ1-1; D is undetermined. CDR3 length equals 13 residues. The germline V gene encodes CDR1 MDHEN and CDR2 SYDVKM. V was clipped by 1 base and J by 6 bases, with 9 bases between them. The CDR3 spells CASSLLGRAEAFF. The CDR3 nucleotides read TGTGCCAGCAGTTTATTGGGCCGGGCTGAAGCTTTCTTT.

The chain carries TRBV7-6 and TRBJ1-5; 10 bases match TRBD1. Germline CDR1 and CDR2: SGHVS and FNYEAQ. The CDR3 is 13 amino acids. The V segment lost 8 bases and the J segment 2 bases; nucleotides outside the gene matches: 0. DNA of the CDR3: TGTGCCAGCGGGACAGGGGGCAATCAGCCCCAGCATTTT. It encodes CASGTGGNQPQHF. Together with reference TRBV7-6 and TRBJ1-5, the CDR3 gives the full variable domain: GAGVSQSPRYKVTKRGQDVALRCDPISGHVSLYWYRQALGQGPEFLTYFNYEAQQDKSGLPNDRFSAERPEGSISTLTIQRTEQRDSAMYRCASGTGGNQPQHFGDGTRLSIL.

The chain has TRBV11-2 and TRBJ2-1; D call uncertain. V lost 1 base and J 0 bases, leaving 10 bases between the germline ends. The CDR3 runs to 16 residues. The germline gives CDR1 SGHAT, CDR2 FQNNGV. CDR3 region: CASSLGLSNSYNEQFF. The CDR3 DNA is TGTGCCAGCAGCTTAGGTCTCTCCAACTCCTACAATGAGCAGTTCTTC.

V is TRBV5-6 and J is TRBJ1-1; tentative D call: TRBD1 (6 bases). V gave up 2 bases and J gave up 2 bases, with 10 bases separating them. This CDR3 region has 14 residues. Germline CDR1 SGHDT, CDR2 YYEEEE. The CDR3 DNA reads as TGTGCCAGCAGCTTTGTGGGGGCCAACACTGAAGCTTTCTTT. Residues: CASSFVGANTEAFF.

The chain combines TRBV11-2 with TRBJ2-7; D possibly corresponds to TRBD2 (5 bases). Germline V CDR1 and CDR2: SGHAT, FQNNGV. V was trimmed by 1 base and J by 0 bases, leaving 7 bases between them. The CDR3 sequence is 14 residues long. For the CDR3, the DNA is TGTGCCAGCAGCTTAGTTGGGAGCTCCTACGAGCAGTACTTC. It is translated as CASSLVGSSYEQYF. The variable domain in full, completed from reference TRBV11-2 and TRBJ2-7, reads EAGVAQSPRYKIIEKRQSVAFWCNPISGHATLYWYQQILGQGPKLLIQFQNNGVVDDSQLPKDRFSAERLKGVDSTLKIQPAKLEDSAVYLCASSLVGSSYEQYFGPGTRLTVT.

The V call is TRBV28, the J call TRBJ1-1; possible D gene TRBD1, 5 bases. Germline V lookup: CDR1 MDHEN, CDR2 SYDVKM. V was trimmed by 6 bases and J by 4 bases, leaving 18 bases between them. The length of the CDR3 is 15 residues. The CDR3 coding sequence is TGTGCCAGCAGCTTAGGTCAAGGGGCATTCACTGAAGCTTTCTTT. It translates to CASSLGQGAFTEAFF.

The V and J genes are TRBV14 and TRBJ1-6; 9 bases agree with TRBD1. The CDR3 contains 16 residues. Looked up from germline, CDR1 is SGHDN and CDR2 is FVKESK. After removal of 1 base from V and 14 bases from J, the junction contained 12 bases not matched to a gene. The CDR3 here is CASSQVPGQGSKALHF. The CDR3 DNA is TGTGCCAGCAGCCAAGTCCCGGGACAGGGTAGTAAAGCCCTCCACTTT.